Listed below are T cell receptor beta chains from one sample, sequenced in a study of cytomegalovirus exposure and HLA in healthy donors. Produced via immunoSEQ multiplex PCR; TCRdb's table is partial and in-frame only. This sample's clone table lists roughly 190,000 clones. The material sequenced was PBMCs. The receptors shown here come from a man aged 25-45 years in good health and CMV-seronegative. Both conserved end residues are part of each CDR3. The order of the fields is J gene, V gene, D gene, CDR3 DNA, CDR3 protein. The D gene is left open where the match is weak.

J gene: TRBJ2-5
V gene: TRBV5-1
D gene: TRBD1
CDR3 DNA: TGCGCCAGCAGCTCCAGTCCCGGGACAGGTAACCCCCAAGAGACCCAGTACTTC
CDR3 protein: CASSSSPGTGNPQETQYF

J gene: TRBJ2-1
V gene: TRBV19
D gene: .
CDR3 DNA: TGTGCCAGTAGTATCCGGACAACCTACAATGAGCAGTTCTTC
CDR3 protein: CASSIRTTYNEQFF

J gene: TRBJ1-2
V gene: TRBV2
D gene: TRBD1
CDR3 DNA: TGTGCCAGCAGCGCCGCCGGACAGGACTATGGCTACACCTTC
CDR3 protein: CASSAAGQDYGYTF

J gene: TRBJ2-7
V gene: TRBV7-3
D gene: TRBD1
CDR3 DNA: TGTGCCAGCAGCTTAGACCCGGGACAGGGTCGCGAGCAGTACTTC
CDR3 protein: CASSLDPGQGREQYF

J gene: TRBJ2-2
V gene: TRBV27
D gene: TRBD1
CDR3 DNA: TGTGCCAGCAGTTTTATCCGAGACAGGGGCACGAACACCGGGGAGCTGTTTTTT
CDR3 protein: CASSFIRDRGTNTGELFF

J gene: TRBJ2-2
V gene: TRBV28
D gene: TRBD1
CDR3 DNA: TGTGCCAGCAGTTTAACAGGGGGGTGGAACACCGGGGAGCTGTTTTTT
CDR3 protein: CASSLTGGWNTGELFF

J gene: TRBJ2-1
V gene: TRBV7-9
D gene: TRBD1
CDR3 DNA: TGTGCCAGCAGCAAGGGGGCCTCCTACAATGAGCAGTTCTTC
CDR3 protein: CASSKGASYNEQFF

J gene: TRBJ2-1
V gene: TRBV13
D gene: TRBD2
CDR3 DNA: TGTGCCAGCAGCTTAGGAAATAGCGGGAGCGCGTGGAACAATGAGCAGTTCTTC
CDR3 protein: CASSLGNSGSAWNNEQFF

J gene: TRBJ1-1
V gene: TRBV20-1
D gene: .
CDR3 DNA: TGCAGTGCTAGGCGTGACACTGAAGCTTTCTTT
CDR3 protein: CSARRDTEAFF

J gene: TRBJ1-3
V gene: TRBV6-1
D gene: .
CDR3 DNA: TGTGCCAGCAGTGAAGTGGGGGGCTCTGGAAACACCATATATTTT
CDR3 protein: CASSEVGGSGNTIYF

J gene: TRBJ1-2
V gene: TRBV10-1
D gene: .
CDR3 DNA: TGCGCCAGCAGCCCGACTCGACAGACAGCCTACTATGGCTACACCTTC
CDR3 protein: CASSPTRQTAYYGYTF

J gene: TRBJ1-5
V gene: TRBV19
D gene: .
CDR3 DNA: TGTGCCAGTAGTGGGGAGGGGCATCAGCCCCAGCATTTT
CDR3 protein: CASSGEGHQPQHF

J gene: TRBJ2-3
V gene: TRBV6-4
D gene: TRBD2
CDR3 DNA: TGTGCCAGCAGTGATCATCTAGCGGCCACAGATACGCAGTATTTT
CDR3 protein: CASSDHLAATDTQYF

J gene: TRBJ2-4
V gene: TRBV30
D gene: .
CDR3 DNA: TGTGCCTGGACCGACTTCGATAGTGGGTTGTTCAACTTC
CDR3 protein: CAWTDFDSGLFNF

J gene: TRBJ1-1
V gene: TRBV25-1
D gene: TRBD1
CDR3 DNA: TGTGCCAGCAGTGAATATAGGGGCAGGGGGCAGGGCACTGAAGCTTTCTTT
CDR3 protein: CASSEYRGRGQGTEAFF

J gene: TRBJ1-1
V gene: TRBV18
D gene: .
CDR3 DNA: TGTGCCAGCTCAATCGGAGGGAACCCTGAAGCTTTCTTT
CDR3 protein: CASSIGGNPEAFF

J gene: TRBJ1-1
V gene: TRBV11-3
D gene: .
CDR3 DNA: TGTGCCAGCAGCGCACTACCCAGGGTACCTGAAGCTTTCTTT
CDR3 protein: CASSALPRVPEAFF

J gene: TRBJ2-2
V gene: TRBV18
D gene: TRBD2
CDR3 DNA: TGTGCCAGCTCACCACCGGGACTAGCGGGAGGGCAGCTGTTTTTT
CDR3 protein: CASSPPGLAGGQLFF

J gene: TRBJ2-1
V gene: TRBV5-1
D gene: TRBD2
CDR3 DNA: TGCGCCAGCAGAACAAGACTAGCGGGAATGCTCGACGGATCCTACAATGAGCAGTTCTTC
CDR3 protein: CASRTRLAGMLDGSYNEQFF

J gene: TRBJ2-5
V gene: TRBV27
D gene: .
CDR3 DNA: TGTGCCAGCAGTTTATCTGGATGGGGGCGAAGGGAGACCCAGTACTTC
CDR3 protein: CASSLSGWGRRETQYF

J gene: TRBJ2-1
V gene: TRBV9
D gene: TRBD2
CDR3 DNA: TGTGCCAGCAGCACCACGGCTAGCGGGGATTACAATGAGCAGTTCTTC
CDR3 protein: CASSTTASGDYNEQFF

J gene: TRBJ1-2
V gene: TRBV5-1
D gene: .
CDR3 DNA: TGCGCCAGCACGAGCTATGGCTACACCTTC
CDR3 protein: CASTSYGYTF

J gene: TRBJ2-5
V gene: TRBV19
D gene: TRBD1
CDR3 DNA: TGTGCCAGTAGCCCGACAGGGGGCAGAGAGACCCAGTACTTC
CDR3 protein: CASSPTGGRETQYF

J gene: TRBJ1-5
V gene: TRBV2
D gene: .
CDR3 DNA: TGTGCCAGCAGTGCAGGAAGCAATCAGCCCCAGCATTTT
CDR3 protein: CASSAGSNQPQHF

J gene: TRBJ1-5
V gene: TRBV13
D gene: .
CDR3 DNA: TGTGCCAGCAGCTTAGGGTCTAATCAGCCCCAGCATTTT
CDR3 protein: CASSLGSNQPQHF

J gene: TRBJ1-2
V gene: TRBV5-1
D gene: TRBD1
CDR3 DNA: TGCGCCAGCAGTTTTGACAGGGGCGCGTATGGCTACACCTTC
CDR3 protein: CASSFDRGAYGYTF

J gene: TRBJ1-2
V gene: TRBV7-8
D gene: TRBD1
CDR3 DNA: TGTGCCAGCAGCTTGGACAGGCCCTTCTATGGCTACACCTTC
CDR3 protein: CASSLDRPFYGYTF

J gene: TRBJ2-4
V gene: TRBV4-1
D gene: TRBD2
CDR3 DNA: TGCGCCAGCAGCCAAGAACGACTAGCGGGAAGAAACATTCAGTACTTC
CDR3 protein: CASSQERLAGRNIQYF

J gene: TRBJ2-1
V gene: TRBV5-4
D gene: .
CDR3 DNA: TGTGCCAGCAGCCGCCCCGGAGGTGATGAGCAGTTCTTC
CDR3 protein: CASSRPGGDEQFF

J gene: TRBJ2-3
V gene: TRBV7-2
D gene: TRBD1
CDR3 DNA: TGTGCCAGCAGCTTGGGGACAGGGAAGGCAGATACGCAGTATTTT
CDR3 protein: CASSLGTGKADTQYF

J gene: TRBJ2-1
V gene: TRBV4-1
D gene: .
CDR3 DNA: TGCGCCAGCAAGGGTCTAAGGCTAGCCCACAATGAGCAGTTCTTC
CDR3 protein: CASKGLRLAHNEQFF

J gene: TRBJ2-3
V gene: TRBV19
D gene: TRBD2
CDR3 DNA: TGTGCCAGTAGTATAGGGCTAGCGGGAGGGTGGGATACGCAGTATTTT
CDR3 protein: CASSIGLAGGWDTQYF

J gene: TRBJ2-1
V gene: TRBV6-1
D gene: .
CDR3 DNA: TGTGCCAGCAGTGAAGCGGGGGCAGGGGTCGACAATGAGCAGTTCTTC
CDR3 protein: CASSEAGAGVDNEQFF

J gene: TRBJ2-1
V gene: TRBV4-2
D gene: TRBD2
CDR3 DNA: TGTGCCAGCAGCAAACTAGCGGGAGGGTTGAATGAGCAGTTCTTC
CDR3 protein: CASSKLAGGLNEQFF

J gene: TRBJ1-1
V gene: TRBV4-1
D gene: .
CDR3 DNA: TGCGCCAGCAGCCAACCTATACAGGGTAACACTGAAGCTTTCTTT
CDR3 protein: CASSQPIQGNTEAFF

J gene: TRBJ2-7
V gene: TRBV19
D gene: TRBD1
CDR3 DNA: TGTGCCAGTAGTACCAGCCGGACAGGGCCGGGGAGGGAGCAGTACTTC
CDR3 protein: CASSTSRTGPGREQYF

J gene: TRBJ1-6
V gene: TRBV5-6
D gene: TRBD1
CDR3 DNA: TGTGCCAGCAGCAAAGGACTGGGACAGGGGACTTCACCCCTCCACTTT
CDR3 protein: CASSKGLGQGTSPLHF

J gene: TRBJ1-2
V gene: TRBV6-5
D gene: .
CDR3 DNA: TGTGCCAGCAGCTCAACAGGGAACTATGGCTACACCTTC
CDR3 protein: CASSSTGNYGYTF

J gene: TRBJ1-3
V gene: TRBV7-7
D gene: TRBD1
CDR3 DNA: TGTGCCAGCAGCCTGGGACAGGGTTCGGGAAACACCATATATTTT
CDR3 protein: CASSLGQGSGNTIYF

J gene: TRBJ1-5
V gene: TRBV19
D gene: TRBD1
CDR3 DNA: TGTGCCAGTACCACCCCACAGGGGGCCCATCAGCCCCAGCATTTT
CDR3 protein: CASTTPQGAHQPQHF

J gene: TRBJ1-1
V gene: TRBV28
D gene: .
CDR3 DNA: TGTGCCACCCACAGGGTGGGGGAACCCCACAACAAAGAAGCTTTCTTT
CDR3 protein: CATHRVGEPHNKEAFF

J gene: TRBJ2-3
V gene: TRBV7-3
D gene: TRBD2
CDR3 DNA: TGTGCCAGCAGCTTAGGGGAGGGTGACACAGATACGCAGTATTTT
CDR3 protein: CASSLGEGDTDTQYF

J gene: TRBJ1-2
V gene: TRBV6-5
D gene: .
CDR3 DNA: TGTGCCAGCAGTTCTAACTTAGGGGAGGTCTATGGCTACACCTTC
CDR3 protein: CASSSNLGEVYGYTF

J gene: TRBJ2-7
V gene: TRBV7-2
D gene: TRBD1
CDR3 DNA: TGTGCCAGCAGCTTAGACAGGGGCGAGCAGTACTTC
CDR3 protein: CASSLDRGEQYF

J gene: TRBJ1-5
V gene: TRBV2
D gene: .
CDR3 DNA: TGTGCCAGCAGTGAAGGGCAGGGGCACAATCAGCCCCAGCATTTT
CDR3 protein: CASSEGQGHNQPQHF

J gene: TRBJ2-3
V gene: TRBV10-3
D gene: .
CDR3 DNA: TGTGCCATCAGCCTTAGCGAGCGCACAGATACGCAGTATTTT
CDR3 protein: CAISLSERTDTQYF

J gene: TRBJ2-7
V gene: TRBV11-3
D gene: TRBD1
CDR3 DNA: TGTGCCAGCAGCCCACGGACAGGGCACTACGAGCAGTACTTC
CDR3 protein: CASSPRTGHYEQYF

J gene: TRBJ2-3
V gene: TRBV6-6
D gene: .
CDR3 DNA: TGTGCCAGCAGGCACATACAGGGAAAATCCGATACGCAGTATTTT
CDR3 protein: CASRHIQGKSDTQYF

J gene: TRBJ2-2
V gene: TRBV7-9
D gene: TRBD1
CDR3 DNA: TGTGCCAGCAGCTCCGGGACAGCATACACCGGGGAGCTGTTTTTT
CDR3 protein: CASSSGTAYTGELFF

J gene: TRBJ1-2
V gene: TRBV9
D gene: .
CDR3 DNA: TGTGCCAGCAGCCCGCGAGAAGCGAATGGCTACACCTTC
CDR3 protein: CASSPREANGYTF

J gene: TRBJ2-1
V gene: TRBV30
D gene: .
CDR3 DNA: TGTGCCCTTGCTAGAGTCGGCAATGAGCAGTTCTTC
CDR3 protein: CALARVGNEQFF

J gene: TRBJ2-3
V gene: TRBV18
D gene: TRBD2
CDR3 DNA: TGTGCCAGCTCACCCGGGGGGGCGCGGACAGATACGCAGTATTTT
CDR3 protein: CASSPGGARTDTQYF

J gene: TRBJ1-4
V gene: TRBV27
D gene: TRBD1
CDR3 DNA: TGTGCCAGCACCCTCCTGGGACCAGGGGGGAGGGAAAAACTGTTTTTT
CDR3 protein: CASTLLGPGGREKLFF

J gene: TRBJ1-6
V gene: TRBV6-5
D gene: .
CDR3 DNA: TGTGCCAGCAGTTATTTCGATAATTCACCCCTCCACTTT
CDR3 protein: CASSYFDNSPLHF

J gene: TRBJ1-3
V gene: TRBV19
D gene: .
CDR3 DNA: TGTGCCAGCAGTATCAATGCGGACACCATATATTTT
CDR3 protein: CASSINADTIYF

J gene: TRBJ1-2
V gene: TRBV4-2
D gene: .
CDR3 DNA: TGTGCCAGCACCGCAAATCCAGGGAACTATGGCTACACCTTC
CDR3 protein: CASTANPGNYGYTF

J gene: TRBJ1-1
V gene: TRBV5-1
D gene: TRBD1
CDR3 DNA: TGCGCCAGCAGCTTGGAGGGGGCCAGAGCGAACACTGAAGCTTTCTTT
CDR3 protein: CASSLEGARANTEAFF

J gene: TRBJ2-1
V gene: TRBV5-1
D gene: TRBD1
CDR3 DNA: TGCGCCAGCAGCTTTAGGTCCAGACCCATTGTGGGGACAGGGGTCAGCTACAATGAGCAGTTCTTC
CDR3 protein: CASSFRSRPIVGTGVSYNEQFF